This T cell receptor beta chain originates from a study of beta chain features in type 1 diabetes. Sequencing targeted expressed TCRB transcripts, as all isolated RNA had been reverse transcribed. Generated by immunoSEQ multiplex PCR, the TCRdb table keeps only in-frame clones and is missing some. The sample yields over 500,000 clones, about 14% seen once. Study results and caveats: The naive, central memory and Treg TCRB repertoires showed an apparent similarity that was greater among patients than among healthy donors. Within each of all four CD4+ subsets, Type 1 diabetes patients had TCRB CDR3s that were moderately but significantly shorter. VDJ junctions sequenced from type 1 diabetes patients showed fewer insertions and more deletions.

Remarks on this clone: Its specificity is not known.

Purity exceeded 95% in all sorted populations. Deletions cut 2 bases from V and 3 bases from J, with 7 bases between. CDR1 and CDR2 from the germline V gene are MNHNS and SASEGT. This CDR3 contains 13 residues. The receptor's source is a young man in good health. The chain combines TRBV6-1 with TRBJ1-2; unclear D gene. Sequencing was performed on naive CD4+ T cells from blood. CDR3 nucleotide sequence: TGTGCCAGCAGTGAATCAGGAGACTATGGCTACACCTTC. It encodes CASSESGDYGYTF.